These 7 T cell receptor beta chains came from one sample sequenced in a study of CD8+CD57+ T cells in acquired aplastic anemia. Flow cytometry had shown expanded CD8+CD57+ cells in the patients chosen for sequencing. Genomic DNA, serving as template, underwent TCR beta VDJ and CDR3 profiling. TCRdb recomputed calls from the reads with MiXCR, one row per CDR3 protein. The sample carries about 160,000 distinct CDR3 sequences, about 48% recorded once. What was sequenced was sorted CD4+, CD8+, or CD8+CD57+ T cells (not recorded which) from PBMCs. Receptors originate from a human donor with aplastic anemia.

This chain joins TRBV6-1 and TRBJ2-3, with D tentatively TRBD1 (7 bases). The CDR3 sequence is 15 residues long. Looked up from germline, CDR1 is MNHNS and CDR2 is SASEGT. Trimming removed 2 bases from V and 1 base from J, with 10 bases in between. This CDR3 is CASSEQGGGTDTQYF. The CDR3 bases are TGTGCCAGCAGTGAACAGGGGGGTGGCACAGATACGCAGTATTTT.

This clonotype has more than one count but fewer than ten. The CDR3 DNA follows: TGTGCCAGCAGTACGGGACAGAACACTGAAGCTTTCTTT. Its protein product is CASSTGQNTEAFF. V is TRBV2 and J is TRBJ1-1; TRBD1 is a possible D gene (6 bases). Trimming shortened V by 5 bases and J by 1 base, and 8 bases separated the two germline ends. CDR1 is SNHLY, CDR2 FYNNEI, per germline. CDR3 size: 13 residues. The whole variable domain, remainder taken from reference TRBV2 and TRBJ1-1, is EPEVTQTPSHQVTQMGQEVILRCVPISNHLYFYWYRQILGQKVEFLVSFYNNEISEKSEIFDDQFSVERPDGSNFTLKIRSTKLEDSAMYFCASSTGQNTEAFFGQGTRLTVV.

Ten or more counts support this clonotype. This rearrangement joins TRBV5-4 to TRBJ2-7; a weak D match, TRBD2 (5 bases). Germline CDR1 is SGHNT and CDR2 is YYREEE (reference sequence). This CDR3 comprises 11 residues. Trimming cost V 7 bases and J 5 bases, with 10 bases left between them. This CDR3 reads CASSGSDEQYF. CDR3 nucleotide sequence: TGTGCCAGCTCGGGGAGTGACGAGCAGTACTTC.

This clonotype was recorded only once. The V gene is TRBV7-9, the J gene TRBJ1-2; D might be TRBD1 (5 bases). Germline assignment: CDR1 SEHNR and CDR2 FQNEAQ (reference sequence). The length of the CDR3 is 11 residues. V was pared by 5 bases and J by 8 bases, with 9 bases between. DNA for the CDR3: TGTGCCAGCAGCGGGGACCCCGGCTACACCTTC. Amino acids: CASSGDPGYTF.

The V and J genes are TRBV7-9 and TRBJ1-2; D unclear. This CDR3 has 12 amino acids. Germline loops: CDR1 SEHNR, CDR2 FQNEAQ (reference sequence). V lost 6 bases and J 5 bases, leaving 10 bases between the germline ends. CDR3: CASSLVEYGYTF. In nucleotides, the CDR3 is TGTGCCAGCAGTCTGGTGGAATATGGCTACACCTTC.

The chain has TRBV25-1 and TRBJ1-3, with D uncertain. CDR3 length equals 13 residues. The germline V and J ends were trimmed by 6 bases and 2 bases, with 8 bases remaining between them. Germline V gene data show CDR1 as MGHDK and CDR2 as SYGVNS. CDR3 nucleotides: TGTGCCAGCAGGTCAGGTACTGGAAACACCATATATTTT. Protein product: CASRSGTGNTIYF.

This clonotype was seen a handful of times. V gene TRBV10-2 combines with J gene TRBJ2-7; D is unresolved. Germline loops: CDR1 WSHSY, CDR2 SAAADI. The CDR3 loop spans 14 amino acids. V was pared by 2 bases and J by 2 bases, with 10 bases between. The CDR3 protein is CASSENLAPYEQYF. The CDR3 DNA reads as TGCGCCAGCAGTGAGAACTTAGCTCCCTACGAGCAGTACTTC.